These 26 T cell receptor beta chains share one sample of origin, sequenced in a study of shared clonotypes between healthy human individuals. The assay was immunoSEQ multiplex PCR, and TCRdb's table has in-frame clones only and misses some. The table includes about 1 million clones, under 80% detected once. Specimen: memory CD4+ T cells sorted from blood. The subset here: CD45RA-negative fraction. These receptors originate from a man aged 18-30 years in good health.

This clone was observed a handful of times. The gene calls are TRBV25-1 and TRBJ1-6, with a possible D match to TRBD1 (5 bases). V was trimmed by 6 bases and J by 8 bases, leaving 14 bases between them. Looked up from germline, CDR1 is MGHDK and CDR2 is SYGVNS. The length of the CDR3 is 14 residues. The chain's CDR3 is CASSAGTAYSPLHF. The CDR3 DNA reads as TGTGCCAGCAGCGCCGGGACGGCTTATTCACCCCTCCACTTT.

The chain is built from TRBV5-6 and TRBJ1-3; D is possibly TRBD1 (5 bases). This CDR3 contains 16 residues. Per germline, CDR1 SGHDT and CDR2 YYEEEE. Trimming removed 1 base at V and 0 bases at J, with 11 bases between. The CDR3 sequence is CASSLKQALSGNTIYF. The CDR3 DNA is TGTGCCAGCAGCTTGAAACAGGCGCTCTCTGGAAACACCATATATTTT.

The chain couples TRBV7-2 to TRBJ2-3; the D gene is possibly TRBD2 (5 bases). The CDR3 covers 15 residues. From germline, CDR1 is SGHTA and CDR2 FQGNSA. V was clipped by 2 bases and J by 2 bases, with 11 bases between them. Here the CDR3 reads CASSLSAGATDTQYF. Written as DNA, the CDR3 is TGTGCCAGCAGCTTATCCGCGGGTGCCACAGATACGCAGTATTTT.

The rearrangement links TRBV29-1 to TRBJ1-2; the D gene is possibly TRBD1 (5 bases). Germline CDR1 is SQVTM and CDR2 is ANQGSEA. The CDR3 has 12 residues. Trimming stripped 6 bases from V and 2 bases from J, with 10 bases between. As DNA, the CDR3 is TGCAGCGTAGCGACAGAGAACTATGGCTACACCTTC. Translated, it gives CSVATENYGYTF.

The chain employs TRBV28 and TRBJ2-1; no clear D gene. Germline CDR1 and CDR2: MDHEN and SYDVKM. V lost 5 bases and J lost 8, with 13 bases in between. The CDR3 sequence is 13 residues long. The chain's CDR3 is CASSPPTSHEQFF. The CDR3 region has the DNA TGTGCCAGCAGTCCCCCGACCTCTCATGAGCAGTTCTTC.

The V call is TRBV5-1, the J call TRBJ1-3, with 7 bases fitting TRBD1. V lost 0 bases and J lost 4; bases outside the gene matches: 7. CDR3 length equals 16 residues. CDR1 is SGHRS and CDR2 is YFSETQ in the germline V gene. CDR3 nucleotides: TGCGCCAGCAGCTTGGGTCCTCTGGGACAGGGAAACACCATATATTTT. This gives the protein CASSLGPLGQGNTIYF.

V is TRBV30 and J is TRBJ1-5; maybe TRBD1 (6 bases). The CDR3 is 14 amino acids. The ends were cut back, 4 bases at V and 7 bases at J, with 17 bases in the middle. The germline V gene encodes CDR1 GTSNPN and CDR2 SVGIG (reference sequence). The CDR3 is CAWNVRGTSQPQHF. The CDR3 DNA reads as TGTGCCTGGAATGTAAGGGGGACGAGCCAGCCCCAGCATTTT.

This clone occurred many times. This rearrangement joins TRBV28 to TRBJ2-7; TRBD2 agrees at 8 bases. V was clipped by 6 bases and J by 5 bases; unmatched bases: 12. From germline, CDR1 is MDHEN and CDR2 SYDVKM. The CDR3 spans 15 residues. CDR3 sequence reads: CASRPRGAGGHEQYF. CDR3 DNA sequence: TGTGCCAGCAGACCCCGTGGTGCGGGGGGCCACGAGCAGTACTTC.

The chain carries TRBV11-2 and TRBJ2-7; D not resolved. V was pared by 3 bases and J by 1 base, with 10 bases between. The CDR3 spans 14 residues. Germline V gene lookup returns CDR1 SGHAT and CDR2 FQNNGV. The CDR3 sequence: CASSFAIGSYEQYF. CDR3 sequence (DNA): TGTGCCAGCAGCTTCGCGATAGGTTCCTACGAGCAGTACTTC.

The chain combines TRBV7-2 with TRBJ2-7, with 9 bases matching TRBD2. V was clipped by 5 bases and J by 4 bases; unmatched bases: 6. This CDR3 is 14 amino acids long. Germline V lookup: CDR1 SGHTA, CDR2 FQGNSA. The CDR3 protein is CASSHTSGLYEQYF. The CDR3 coding sequence is TGTGCCAGCAGCCACACTAGCGGGCTTTACGAGCAGTACTTC.

The table lists this clone with many counts. The gene calls are TRBV28 and TRBJ2-1; maybe TRBD2 (6 bases). Germline CDR1 reads MDHEN; CDR2 reads SYDVKM. The CDR3 loop spans 14 amino acids. With 3 bases removed from V and 6 bases from J, the gap between germline ends came to 12 bases. In nucleotides, the CDR3 is TGTGCCAGCAGTTTTGTGAGGGACTTCAATGAGCAGTTCTTC. It codes for CASSFVRDFNEQFF.

V usage is TRBV7-9 and J usage is TRBJ1-1; the D is unclear. The CDR3 runs 16 residues. The V end lost 5 bases, the J end lost 0 bases, and 16 bases lay between the germline ends. Looked up from germline, CDR1 is SEHNR and CDR2 is FQNEAQ (reference sequence). CDR3 DNA: TGTGCCAGCAGCCTTTTAGGTCCCGTTATGAACACTGAAGCTTTCTTT. This translates into CASSLLGPVMNTEAFF.

This clone has a single count. The chain joins TRBV4-3 to TRBJ2-1, with D hard to call. The CDR3 contains 15 residues. Germline CDR1 and CDR2: LGHNA and YSLEER. The V and J ends lost 1 base and 9 bases respectively, with 16 bases between them. The CDR3 sequence: CASSQATRTPGEQFF. In nucleotides, the CDR3 is TGCGCCAGCAGCCAAGCAACTCGGACCCCCGGTGAGCAGTTCTTC.

The genes are TRBV7-8 and TRBJ2-2, with D possibly being TRBD2 (6 bases). This CDR3 has 13 amino acids. Germline V gene data show CDR1 as SGHVS and CDR2 as FQNEAQ. V lost 1 base and J 6 bases, leaving 6 bases between the germline ends. CDR3 sequence (DNA): TGTGCCAGCAGCTTAGGGGAGGCCGGGGAGCTGTTTTTT. Amino acid sequence: CASSLGEAGELFF.

This chain joins TRBV4-1 and TRBJ2-7; possibly TRBD1 for D (6 bases). Germline V gives CDR1 MGHRA, CDR2 YSYEKL. The V and J ends lost 2 bases and 6 bases respectively, with 14 bases between them. This CDR3 is built from 14 residues. In DNA form, the CDR3 reads TGCGCCAGCAGCCAAAGGGAGACAGGTTTCGAGCAGTACTTC. It codes for CASSQRETGFEQYF.

V is TRBV19 and J is TRBJ2-1; D remains ambiguous. CDR3 length: 14 residues. The ends were cut back, 4 bases at V and 0 bases at J, with 7 bases in the middle. CDR1 LNHDA and CDR2 SQIVND come from the germline V gene (reference sequence). CDR3 DNA: TGTGCCAGTAGTAGCCGTAGCTCCTACAATGAGCAGTTCTTC. It yields the protein CASSSRSSYNEQFF.

A few counts support this clone. This chain uses TRBV19 with TRBJ1-1; TRBD1 aligns across 9 bases. CDR1 is LNHDA and CDR2 is SQIVND in the germline V gene (reference sequence). This CDR3 is 15 amino acids long. After removal of 4 bases from V and 4 bases from J, the junction contained 7 bases not matched to a gene. The CDR3 is CASSKRTGDATEAFF. The CDR3 nucleotides are TGTGCCAGTAGTAAGAGGACAGGGGATGCCACTGAAGCTTTCTTT.

In its sample, this clone was seen many times. The rearrangement uses TRBV25-1 and TRBJ1-1, with 7 bases identical to TRBD1. Unmatched junction bases numbered 6, after V lost 4 bases and J lost 4 bases. CDR1 and CDR2 from the germline V gene are MGHDK and SYGVNS. There are 14 residues in the CDR3. The CDR3 sequence is CASSVQGYGTEAFF. CDR3 coding DNA: TGTGCCAGCAGTGTACAGGGGTATGGCACTGAAGCTTTCTTT.

This clone appeared a single time. This chain joins TRBV5-1 and TRBJ2-5; 7 positions agree with TRBD1. J lost 5 bases, V lost 2 bases, and 9 bases had no gene match. Germline CDR1 reads SGHRS; CDR2 reads YFSETQ. The CDR3 covers 15 residues. The CDR3 region has the DNA TGCGCCAGCAGCTTATCGACAGGGAAAGTTGAGACCCAGTACTTC. The encoded protein is CASSLSTGKVETQYF. Together with reference TRBV5-1 and TRBJ2-5, the CDR3 gives the full variable domain: KAGVTQTPRYLIKTRGQQVTLSCSPISGHRSVSWYQQTPGQGLQFLFEYFSETQRNKGNFPGRFSGRQFSNSRSEMNVSTLELGDSALYLCASSLSTGKVETQYFGPGTRLLVL.

The V gene is TRBV7-2, the J gene TRBJ2-2; D is uncertain. The CDR3 spans 15 residues. In germline, CDR1 is SGHTA, CDR2 FQGNSA. Trimming cost V 5 bases and J 4 bases, with 14 bases left between them. CDR3 loop: CASSQRAGFTGELFF. DNA for the CDR3: TGTGCCAGCAGCCAACGTGCCGGGTTCACCGGGGAGCTGTTTTTT.

The chain couples TRBV18 to TRBJ1-1; 7 nucleotides agree with TRBD1. Per germline, CDR1 KGHSH and CDR2 LQKENI. The length of the CDR3 is 14 residues. V shed 5 bases, J shed 6 bases, and the junction held 9 bases outside the gene matches. CDR3 bases: TGTGCCAGCTCAGCGGGACAGTGGGGAGCTGAAGCTTTCTTT. This gives the protein CASSAGQWGAEAFF.

The genes are TRBV11-1 and TRBJ2-3; TRBD1 matches 12 bases. Germline-derived CDR1 and CDR2 are SGHAT and FQDESV (reference sequence). The length of the CDR3 is 19 residues. V was clipped by 2 bases and J by 0 bases; unmatched bases: 9. CDR3 in DNA: TGTGCCAGCAGCTTAAGAGGGACAGGGGGCTCACTAAGCACAGATACGCAGTATTTT. Encoded protein: CASSLRGTGGSLSTDTQYF.

This chain uses TRBV4-3 with TRBJ2-3; tentatively, D is TRBD1 (6 bases). In germline, CDR1 is LGHNA, CDR2 YSLEER. The CDR3 has 17 amino acids. V was pared by 0 bases and J by 1 base, with 14 bases between. The CDR3 region is CASSQERTVWGTDTQYF. DNA for the CDR3: TGCGCCAGCAGCCAAGAGCGGACAGTGTGGGGCACAGATACGCAGTATTTT.

The V and J genes are TRBV7-2 and TRBJ2-1; 8 bases match TRBD2. With V trimmed by 3 bases and J by 5 bases, 9 bases remained unmatched. The CDR3 runs to 16 residues. The germline CDR1 and CDR2 sequences are SGHTA and FQGNSA. This chain's CDR3 is CASSLLLAGQNNEQFF. The CDR3 DNA follows: TGTGCCAGCAGCTTGCTTCTAGCGGGCCAGAACAATGAGCAGTTCTTC. Drawing the rest from reference TRBV7-2 and TRBJ2-1, the complete variable domain is GAGVSQSPSNKVTEKGKDVELRCDPISGHTALYWYRQSLGQGLEFLIYFQGNSAPDKSGLPSDRFSAERTGGSVSTLTIQRTQQEDSAVYLCASSLLLAGQNNEQFFGPGTRLTVL.

This chain uses TRBV4-3 with TRBJ2-7; D ambiguous. CDR1 and CDR2 (germline): LGHNA, YSLEER. The CDR3 extends over 13 amino acids. V lost 0 bases, J lost 2 bases, and 5 bases lay in between. The CDR3 here is CASSQDTPYEQYF. The CDR3, as DNA: TGCGCCAGCAGCCAAGATACCCCCTACGAGCAGTACTTC.

V usage is TRBV19 and J usage is TRBJ2-1; weak D call: TRBD2 (5 bases). Per the germline V gene, CDR1 is LNHDA and CDR2 is SQIVND (reference sequence). V dropped 7 bases and J dropped 3 bases, with 16 bases sitting between them. CDR3 length: 15 residues. The CDR3 DNA reads as TGTGCCAGTATGATCGGACCGGCGGGCTACAATGAGCAGTTCTTC. The encoded protein is CASMIGPAGYNEQFF.